What follows is one T cell receptor beta chain and its context. The sample is drawn from a study of T cells after yellow fever vaccination. TCRdb reanalysed the 5' RACE reads using MiXCR and keeps one entry per CDR3 protein. The repertoire has 300,000 to 400,000 distinct CDR3 sequences, around 12% of them found once; the top ten carry 3% to 4%. Looked up from germline, CDR1 is LNHDA and CDR2 is SQIVND (reference sequence). V lost 3 bases, J lost 0 bases, and 2 bases stayed unmatched. This CDR3 region has 15 residues. The sequence came from a man between 18 and 35 years old who received the YFV17D yellow fever vaccine. Sequences were derived from CD4+ T cells sorted from PBMCs, sampled 15 days after the yellow fever booster vaccination. The chain combines TRBV19 with TRBJ2-3, with 8 positions matching TRBD1. CDR3 sequence (DNA): TGTGCCAGTAGTATGGACAGGGCGAGCACAGATACGCAGTATTTT. Translated, it gives CASSMDRASTDTQYF.